The subject of this entry is one TCR beta chain. This clone has just one count. Its antigen specificity is not known. Base quality data are lacking; no much larger clone is found one base away. The entry originates in a study of Ad26.COV2.S vaccination and SARS-CoV-2 variants (dated by TCRdb to the early 2020s). At the level of the whole study: Vaccine-arm donors were drawn from COV1001, a multicentre, randomized, double-blind, placebo-controlled phase I-IIa trial of Ad26.COV2.S in healthy adults. Dosing of Ad26.COV2.S was intramuscular, at either 5x10^10 or 1x10^11 viral particles, delivered as one shot or as two shots spaced 56 days apart. The specificity and breadth of SARS-CoV-2-reactive T cell receptors after Ad26.COV2.S vaccination were assessed by TCRbeta repertoire sequencing. A total of approximately 32 samples were included in the TCR-sequenced set, comprising about 20 Ad26.COV2.S vaccine recipients, 5 placebo recipients and 8 SARS-CoV-2 convalescent individuals. Trial participants were randomized into five groups of five, in which low-dose or high-dose Ad26.COV2.S was given once or twice, or placebo was given on both occasions. Blinding of investigators to trial group allocation was maintained during experiments and outcome assessment.

TCRbeta CDR3 regions were sequenced with the immunoSEQ Assay. After extraction, genomic DNA underwent amplification by bias-controlled multiplex PCR, followed by high-throughput sequencing. Per the original workflow: Collapsing and filtering of sequences were performed to quantify the absolute abundance of each unique TCRbeta CDR3 region. Usable DNA was measured by amplifying reference genes present in all nucleated cells, and TCRbeta template counts were normalized to that usable DNA to estimate T cell fraction. Repertoire TCRs were annotated as SARS-CoV-2-specific when V gene, CDR3 amino acid sequence and J gene were exactly matched to a known reactive TCR set. The reference SARS-CoV-2 TCR set came from MIRA and was filtered for enrichment in COVID-19-positive ImmuneCODE repertoires, removing public or cross-reactive TCRs. Based on the MIRA antigens, annotated TCRs were further analysed at the level of specific ORF or position within ORF. Breadth was defined as the number of annotated unique rearrangements divided by the total number of unique productive rearrangements, and depth was defined as the summed frequency of the annotated unique rearrangements. TCR breadth was compared between groups using two-sided Wilcoxon rank-sum tests. The clones in this table, taken by TCRdb from immuneACCESS, are in-frame only. Not every clone is retained; where verified, under half of the shortfall comes from an unresolved V gene, and the cause of the rest is unknown. V, J and clone size reflect that table, while D and trimming were determined from the DNA. The sample contains roughly 680,000 clones, approximately 88% of them found a single time. The top ten constitute about 1.5% of the sample.

In light of the paper, this sample's treatment or condition label describes: roughly 19 received Ad26.COV2.S at low or high dose, single or two shots; about 5 received placebo; per-sample allocation not given. For vaccine and placebo recipients, repertoires were sequenced using samples collected on day 63 after the first injection. In Cohort 1b, 25 or so adults aged 18-55 years were enrolled at a single site in Boston, USA, between 29 July and 7 August 2020. Ad26.COV2.S was a replication-incompetent adenovirus type 26 vector that expressed a prefusion-stabilized SARS-CoV-2 spike protein derived from the original Wuhan strain. The CDR3 measures 15 amino acids from cysteine to phenylalanine. CDR3 DNA is the only sequence kept; it has 45 bases, read in frame from the first base. The CDR1 and CDR2 encoded by the germline V gene (reference sequence) are SEHNR and FQNEAQ. V loses 3 bases, J loses 3 bases, and the germline ends lie 11 bases apart.

The research as a whole found: According to the authors, total T cell responses may have been underestimated by the TCR breadth and depth analyses. After vaccination, spike-specific CD8+ and CD4+ T cell responses were reported to show substantial breadth. Spike-specific TCR breadth was higher in Ad26.COV2.S recipients than in placebo recipients (P = 0.0014). Vaccine and placebo recipients had comparable non-spike TCR breadth, which fits with the vaccine containing only spike. The study was not powered to compare responses between vaccine doses or regimens.

The chain is made from TRBV7-9 and TRBJ1-4; the D gene is perhaps TRBD1, from 6 matching bases. The sequence was obtained from a person aged 18-65 years who received the Ad26.COV2.S COVID-19 vaccine or a placebo. Material: peripheral blood, obtained in a trial of Ad26.COV2.S vaccine versus placebo. Here is the DNA: TGTGCCAGCAGCTTTGGAGGACAGCCTAATGAAAAACTGTTTTTT. It translates as CASSFGGQPNEKLFF.